This T cell receptor (beta chain) originates from a study of STAT5B mutations in CD4+ large granular lymphocyte leukemia. Study-wide findings and caveats: Without putative leukemic clones, patient CD4-sorted repertoires remained more clonal than healthy CD4+ repertoires. Main leukemic clonotypes were patient-specific, but around 25% appeared at low frequency elsewhere. Top patient clones used TRBV06 genes more often: 8/27 versus 2/35 in controls.

The CDR3 spans 17 residues. V shed 4 bases and J 6 bases; nucleotides not matched to a gene: 6. CDR1 is MDHEN, CDR2 SYDVKM, per germline. This clone was found once. Its antigen is undetermined. Sequencing was performed with immunoSEQ multiplex PCR; in TCRdb, only in-frame clones are kept and a portion is missing. Of 23,000 or so clones in the sample, 79% were seen once. The receptor's source is a human donor in good health. The rearrangement joins TRBV28 to TRBJ2-1, with 16 nucleotides matching TRBD2. Input material: CD4+ T cells from blood buffy coats. CDR3 amino acids: CASSSGTSGRARNEQFF. In DNA, the CDR3 is TGTGCCAGCAGTTCAGGGACTAGCGGGAGGGCCCGCAATGAGCAGTTCTTC.